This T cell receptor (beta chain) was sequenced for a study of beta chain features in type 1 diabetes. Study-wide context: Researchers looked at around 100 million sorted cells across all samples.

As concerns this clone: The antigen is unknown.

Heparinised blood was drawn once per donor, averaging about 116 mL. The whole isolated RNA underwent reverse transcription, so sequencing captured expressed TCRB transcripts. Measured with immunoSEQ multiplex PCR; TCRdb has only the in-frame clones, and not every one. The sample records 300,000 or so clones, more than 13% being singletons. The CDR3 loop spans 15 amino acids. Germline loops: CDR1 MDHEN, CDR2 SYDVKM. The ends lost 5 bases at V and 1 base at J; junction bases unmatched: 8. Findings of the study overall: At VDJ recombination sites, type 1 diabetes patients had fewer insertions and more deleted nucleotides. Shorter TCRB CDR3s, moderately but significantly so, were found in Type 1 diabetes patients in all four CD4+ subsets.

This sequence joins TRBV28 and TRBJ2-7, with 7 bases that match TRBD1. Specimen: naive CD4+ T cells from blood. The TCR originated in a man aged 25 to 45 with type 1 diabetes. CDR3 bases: TGTGCCAGCAGTCCGCCCGGGACAGATTCCTACGAGCAGTACTTC. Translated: CASSPPGTDSYEQYF.